The rows below give T cell receptor beta chains drawn from one sample of a study of CD8+ T cells in alopecia areata. Assay: immunoSEQ multiplex PCR; the TCRdb copy retains only in-frame clones and omits some. The data contain 100,000 to 140,000 clones, 65% to 85% of them singletons. The source material was CD8+ T cells sorted from blood, sampled at week 24, from a patient treated with tofacitinib. These receptors were obtained from a human donor with alopecia areata. Each CDR3 is given with its conserved first and last residue. Each record gives: CDR3 protein, CDR3 DNA, D gene, J gene, clone size, V gene. The D gene is left open where the match is weak. The size of a clone is reported for some rows only, either as once, few or many, or as a class for expanded clones.

CDR3aa: CASSQRQGTGELFF; CDR3nt: TGCGCCAGCAGCCAGCGACAGGGGACCGGGGAGCTGTTTTTT; d_gene: TRBD1; j_gene: TRBJ2-2; abundance: -; v_gene: TRBV4-1
CDR3aa: CASSVQGRTEAFF; CDR3nt: TGTGCCAGCAGTGTACAGGGGAGGACTGAAGCTTTCTTT; d_gene: TRBD1; j_gene: TRBJ1-1; abundance: once; v_gene: TRBV6-6
CDR3aa: CASRSGTGIDEQYF; CDR3nt: TGCGCCAGCAGATCCGGGACAGGGATCGACGAGCAGTACTTC; d_gene: TRBD1; j_gene: TRBJ2-7; abundance: -; v_gene: TRBV5-1
CDR3aa: CASSFGTGGETQYF; CDR3nt: TGTGCCAGCAGCTTCGGCACAGGGGGAGAGACCCAGTACTTC; d_gene: TRBD1; j_gene: TRBJ2-5; abundance: -; v_gene: TRBV5-8
CDR3aa: CASIALGGRDLGPPDTDTQYF; CDR3nt: TGTGCCAGCATCGCGCTGGGGGGACGGGATCTCGGACCCCCCGACACAGATACGCAGTATTTT; d_gene: -; j_gene: TRBJ2-3; abundance: once; v_gene: TRBV2
CDR3aa: CASSLDLVAGYGYTF; CDR3nt: TGTGCCAGCAGCTTAGATCTAGTTGCTGGGTATGGCTACACCTTC; d_gene: -; j_gene: TRBJ1-2; abundance: -; v_gene: TRBV7-9
CDR3aa: CASSSRERVGNEQFF; CDR3nt: TGTGCCAGCAGCTCTCGAGAAAGGGTAGGCAATGAGCAGTTCTTC; d_gene: -; j_gene: TRBJ2-1; abundance: -; v_gene: TRBV21-1
CDR3aa: CASSPSGGTKNIQYF; CDR3nt: TGTGCCAGCAGCCCTAGCGGGGGGACCAAAAACATTCAGTACTTC; d_gene: TRBD2; j_gene: TRBJ2-4; abundance: -; v_gene: TRBV7-6
CDR3aa: CASSNFRGPHSYEQYF; CDR3nt: TGTGCCAGCAGCAATTTCAGGGGGCCTCACTCCTACGAGCAGTACTTC; d_gene: -; j_gene: TRBJ2-7; abundance: -; v_gene: TRBV21-1
CDR3aa: CASSQDPAGEFRPGTPDTQYF; CDR3nt: TGCGCCAGCAGCCAAGATCCGGCGGGGGAGTTTCGCCCCGGGACACCAGATACGCAGTATTTT; d_gene: -; j_gene: TRBJ2-3; abundance: -; v_gene: TRBV4-3
CDR3aa: CASSLTVTGELFF; CDR3nt: TGTGCCAGCAGCCTGACAGTCACCGGGGAGCTGTTTTTT; d_gene: -; j_gene: TRBJ2-2; abundance: -; v_gene: TRBV14
CDR3aa: CASSQEMGGVSYEQYF; CDR3nt: TGTGCCAGCAGCCAAGAGATGGGGGGAGTCTCCTACGAGCAGTACTTC; d_gene: -; j_gene: TRBJ2-7; abundance: -; v_gene: TRBV4-2
CDR3aa: CAWSAVYGYTF; CDR3nt: TGTGCCTGGAGTGCTGTTTATGGCTACACCTTC; d_gene: -; j_gene: TRBJ1-2; abundance: -; v_gene: TRBV30
CDR3aa: CASSFVTGLGGEAFF; CDR3nt: TGCGCCAGCAGCTTTGTGACAGGCCTGGGAGGTGAAGCTTTCTTT; d_gene: -; j_gene: TRBJ1-1; abundance: -; v_gene: TRBV5-1
CDR3aa: CASSEELAGTYNEQFF; CDR3nt: TGTGCCAGCAGTGAAGAACTAGCGGGGACGTACAATGAGCAGTTCTTC; d_gene: TRBD2; j_gene: TRBJ2-1; abundance: -; v_gene: TRBV2
CDR3aa: CAWSVGVLETQYF; CDR3nt: TGTGCCTGGAGTGTTGGGGTGTTAGAGACCCAGTACTTC; d_gene: -; j_gene: TRBJ2-5; abundance: -; v_gene: TRBV30
CDR3aa: CASSHGVGARYEQYF; CDR3nt: TGTGCCAGCAGCCATGGGGTGGGGGCGCGTTACGAGCAGTACTTC; d_gene: -; j_gene: TRBJ2-7; abundance: -; v_gene: TRBV14
CDR3aa: CASRTHGTYNEQFF; CDR3nt: TGTGCCAGCAGAACCCACGGAACCTACAATGAGCAGTTCTTC; d_gene: -; j_gene: TRBJ2-1; abundance: -; v_gene: TRBV28
CDR3aa: CASSLSSYHEQYF; CDR3nt: TGTGCCAGCAGTTTATCTAGCTACCACGAGCAGTACTTC; d_gene: -; j_gene: TRBJ2-7; abundance: -; v_gene: TRBV27
CDR3aa: CASSRRQGLTNEKLFF; CDR3nt: TGTGCCAGCAGTCGACGACAGGGATTAACTAATGAAAAACTGTTTTTT; d_gene: TRBD1; j_gene: TRBJ1-4; abundance: -; v_gene: TRBV2
CDR3aa: CSVERQDLPSTDTQYF; CDR3nt: TGCAGCGTCGAGAGACAAGATCTCCCATCCACAGATACGCAGTATTTT; d_gene: -; j_gene: TRBJ2-3; abundance: -; v_gene: TRBV29-1
CDR3aa: CASSPIPGTGFDEQFF; CDR3nt: TGTGCCAGCAGTCCCATTCCCGGGACAGGTTTCGATGAGCAGTTCTTC; d_gene: TRBD1; j_gene: TRBJ2-1; abundance: -; v_gene: TRBV27
CDR3aa: CASSQETSGLFWTDTQYF; CDR3nt: TGCGCCAGCAGCCAGGAGACTAGCGGGCTCTTCTGGACAGATACGCAGTATTTT; d_gene: TRBD2; j_gene: TRBJ2-3; abundance: -; v_gene: TRBV23-1
CDR3aa: CASSGVGTSDTDTQYF; CDR3nt: TGTGCCAGCAGCGGCGTGGGGACTAGCGATACAGATACGCAGTATTTT; d_gene: TRBD2; j_gene: TRBJ2-3; abundance: few; v_gene: TRBV7-9
CDR3aa: CASSQEDLGYEQYF; CDR3nt: TGTGCCAGCAGCCAAGAGGACTTGGGGTACGAGCAGTATTTC; d_gene: -; j_gene: TRBJ2-7; abundance: -; v_gene: TRBV4-2
CDR3aa: CAWSATGLEQYF; CDR3nt: TGTGCCTGGAGTGCGACGGGGCTCGAGCAGTACTTC; d_gene: -; j_gene: TRBJ2-7; abundance: -; v_gene: TRBV30
CDR3aa: CASSVGGSPYEQYF; CDR3nt: TGTGCCAGCAGCGTTGGTGGCAGCCCCTACGAGCAGTACTTC; d_gene: -; j_gene: TRBJ2-7; abundance: -; v_gene: TRBV9
CDR3aa: CASSPAASYEQYF; CDR3nt: TGTGCCAGTAGCCCAGCGGCATCCTACGAGCAGTACTTC; d_gene: -; j_gene: TRBJ2-7; abundance: -; v_gene: TRBV19
CDR3aa: CASSLVGEVNTEAFF; CDR3nt: TGTGCCAGCAGCTTAGTCGGAGAGGTGAACACTGAAGCTTTCTTT; d_gene: -; j_gene: TRBJ1-1; abundance: -; v_gene: TRBV7-9
CDR3aa: CSAQGSGANVLTF; CDR3nt: TGCAGCGCTCAGGGATCTGGGGCCAACGTCCTGACTTTC; d_gene: -; j_gene: TRBJ2-6; abundance: -; v_gene: TRBV29-1
CDR3aa: CASSHDEGQLSPLHF; CDR3nt: TGTGCCAGCAGCCACGATGAGGGACAGCTTTCACCCCTCCACTTT; d_gene: TRBD1; j_gene: TRBJ1-6; abundance: -; v_gene: TRBV4-2
CDR3aa: CASSLAGEREQYF; CDR3nt: TGTGCCAGCAGCTTAGCCGGGGAGAGAGAGCAGTACTTC; d_gene: -; j_gene: TRBJ2-7; abundance: -; v_gene: TRBV7-9
CDR3aa: CASSLGPGQGAREGYTF; CDR3nt: TGCGCCAGCAGCTTAGGACCGGGACAGGGGGCGAGAGAAGGCTACACCTTC; d_gene: TRBD1; j_gene: TRBJ1-2; abundance: -; v_gene: TRBV5-1
CDR3aa: CASSAGGAYNEQFF; CDR3nt: TGTGCCAGCAGCGCCGGCGGGGCCTACAATGAGCAGTTCTTC; d_gene: -; j_gene: TRBJ2-1; abundance: -; v_gene: TRBV5-4
CDR3aa: CSVEDRRLAGVSLSTDTQYF; CDR3nt: TGCAGCGTTGAAGATCGAAGGCTAGCGGGGGTTTCTCTAAGCACAGATACGCAGTATTTT; d_gene: TRBD2; j_gene: TRBJ2-3; abundance: few; v_gene: TRBV29-1
CDR3aa: CASSSGNNYGYTF; CDR3nt: TGTGCCAGCAGCTCCGGGAACAACTATGGCTACACCTTC; d_gene: -; j_gene: TRBJ1-2; abundance: -; v_gene: TRBV11-1
CDR3aa: CASSVATGSYEQYF; CDR3nt: TGTGCCAGCAGCGTAGCTACCGGCTCCTACGAGCAGTACTTC; d_gene: -; j_gene: TRBJ2-7; abundance: -; v_gene: TRBV9
CDR3aa: CAWSEVTGLNSPLHF; CDR3nt: TGTGCCTGGAGCGAGGTTACAGGGTTGAATTCACCCCTCCACTTT; d_gene: -; j_gene: TRBJ1-6; abundance: -; v_gene: TRBV30
CDR3aa: CASSQETLIGVSTEAFF; CDR3nt: TGCGCCAGCAGCCAAGAAACCTTGATAGGAGTGAGCACTGAAGCTTTCTTT; d_gene: -; j_gene: TRBJ1-1; abundance: -; v_gene: TRBV4-3
CDR3aa: CASSQELGLAGGTQYF; CDR3nt: TGCGCCAGCAGCCAAGAATTAGGGCTAGCGGGAGGGACCCAGTACTTC; d_gene: TRBD2; j_gene: TRBJ2-5; abundance: -; v_gene: TRBV4-3
CDR3aa: CASSHGGWYEQYF; CDR3nt: TGTGCCAGCAGCCACGGCGGCTGGTACGAGCAGTACTTC; d_gene: -; j_gene: TRBJ2-7; abundance: few; v_gene: TRBV27
CDR3aa: CASSPTGSSETQYF; CDR3nt: TGTGCCAGCAGCCCGACAGGTTCTTCAGAGACCCAGTACTTC; d_gene: -; j_gene: TRBJ2-5; abundance: -; v_gene: TRBV7-9